This is a list of T cell receptor beta chains from one sample in a study of blood T cell repertoires in COVID-19. Clones were sequenced by immunoSEQ multiplex PCR, and TCRdb holds only the in-frame ones, with some missing. The table includes 200,000 or so clones, more than 65% detected once. The specimen sequenced was peripheral blood. These receptor sequences come from a woman between 55 and 75 years old with acute or convalescent COVID-19. CDR3s include the opening cysteine and the closing phenylalanine or tryptophan. The order of the fields is CDR3 protein, CDR3 DNA, D gene, CDR3 length, J gene, V gene, clone size. A D gene is named only where the DNA matches it firmly. The size of a clone is reported for some rows only, either as once, few or many, or as a class for expanded clones.

CDR3 protein: CASRKGLSNTGELFF
CDR3 DNA: TGTGCCAGCAGAAAGGGACTTTCGAACACCGGGGAGCTGTTTTTT
D gene: NA
CDR3 length: 15
J gene: TRBJ2-2
V gene: TRBV3-1/TRBV3-2
clone size: NA

CDR3 protein: CASSPSGGQETQYF
CDR3 DNA: TGTGCCAGCAGCCCTTCAGGGGGCCAAGAGACCCAGTACTTC
D gene: TRBD1
CDR3 length: 14
J gene: TRBJ2-5
V gene: TRBV7-3
clone size: once

CDR3 protein: CASSTPGNTEAFF
CDR3 DNA: TGTGCCAGCAGCACCCCCGGGAACACTGAAGCTTTCTTT
D gene: NA
CDR3 length: 13
J gene: TRBJ1-1
V gene: TRBV6-5
clone size: NA

CDR3 protein: CASSLFPGNYGYTF
CDR3 DNA: TGTGCCAGCAGCTTATTCCCAGGGAACTATGGCTACACCTTC
D gene: NA
CDR3 length: 14
J gene: TRBJ1-2
V gene: TRBV7-2
clone size: few

CDR3 protein: CASSLGSGQANEQFF
CDR3 DNA: TGTGCCAGCAGTTTGGGGTCTGGACAGGCCAATGAGCAGTTCTTC
D gene: TRBD1
CDR3 length: 15
J gene: TRBJ2-1
V gene: TRBV27
clone size: NA

CDR3 protein: CASKEASANEKLFF
CDR3 DNA: TGTGCCAGTAAGGAGGCCTCGGCTAATGAAAAACTGTTTTTT
D gene: NA
CDR3 length: 14
J gene: TRBJ1-4
V gene: TRBV19
clone size: NA

CDR3 protein: CASSLNPPDSPTEQYF
CDR3 DNA: TGTGCCAGCAGCTTAAACCCCCCGGACAGTCCGACCGAGCAGTACTTC
D gene: NA
CDR3 length: 16
J gene: TRBJ2-7
V gene: TRBV11-2
clone size: NA

CDR3 protein: CASSYPTGNNSPLHF
CDR3 DNA: TGTGCCAGCAGTTACCCGACAGGGAATAATTCACCCCTCCACTTT
D gene: TRBD1
CDR3 length: 15
J gene: TRBJ1-6
V gene: TRBV6-2/TRBV6-3
clone size: NA

CDR3 protein: CASSWAGSFELSF
CDR3 DNA: TGTGCCAGCAGTTGGGCGGGCAGCTTCGAGTTGAGCTTT
D gene: NA
CDR3 length: 13
J gene: TRBJ1-1
V gene: TRBV6-2/TRBV6-3
clone size: NA

CDR3 protein: CASSLTGGRAEAFF
CDR3 DNA: TGTGCCAGCAGTCTAACAGGGGGGAGGGCTGAAGCTTTCTTT
D gene: TRBD1
CDR3 length: 14
J gene: TRBJ1-1
V gene: TRBV28
clone size: NA

CDR3 protein: CASSFRGAPQGEQFF
CDR3 DNA: TGTGCCAGCAGCTTCCGCGGGGCCCCTCAGGGTGAGCAGTTCTTC
D gene: NA
CDR3 length: 15
J gene: TRBJ2-1
V gene: TRBV11-3
clone size: once

CDR3 protein: CASSYSIRDYGYTF
CDR3 DNA: TGTGCCAGCAGTTACTCGATCCGGGACTATGGCTACACCTTC
D gene: NA
CDR3 length: 14
J gene: TRBJ1-2
V gene: TRBV6-5
clone size: once

CDR3 protein: CAWSPSRTGQITEAFF
CDR3 DNA: TGTGCCTGGAGTCCTTCCCGTACGGGACAGATCACTGAAGCTTTCTTT
D gene: TRBD1
CDR3 length: 16
J gene: TRBJ1-1
V gene: TRBV30
clone size: NA

CDR3 protein: CASKASGGTDTQYF
CDR3 DNA: TGTGCCAGCAAGGCTAGCGGGGGCACAGATACGCAGTATTTT
D gene: TRBD2
CDR3 length: 14
J gene: TRBJ2-3
V gene: TRBV6-5
clone size: NA

CDR3 protein: CASSLGEGVTEAFF
CDR3 DNA: TGTGCCAGCAGTTTAGGAGAGGGGGTCACTGAAGCTTTCTTT
D gene: NA
CDR3 length: 14
J gene: TRBJ1-1
V gene: TRBV27
clone size: few

CDR3 protein: CASSQVPGQGRGGATNEKLFF
CDR3 DNA: TGTGCCAGCAGCCAAGTACCGGGACAGGGTAGGGGTGGCGCAACTAATGAAAAACTGTTTTTT
D gene: TRBD1
CDR3 length: 21
J gene: TRBJ1-4
V gene: TRBV4-2
clone size: NA

CDR3 protein: CASIPGPLGRGYTF
CDR3 DNA: TGTGCCAGCATCCCCGGTCCGTTGGGGCGGGGCTACACCTTC
D gene: NA
CDR3 length: 14
J gene: TRBJ1-2
V gene: TRBV5-5
clone size: NA

CDR3 protein: CASSHTDRADWITEAFF
CDR3 DNA: TGTGCCAGCAGCCACACGGACAGGGCGGATTGGATCACTGAAGCTTTCTTT
D gene: TRBD1
CDR3 length: 17
J gene: TRBJ1-1
V gene: TRBV14
clone size: NA

CDR3 protein: CASSPWAVAGAYYNEQFF
CDR3 DNA: TGTGCCAGCAGCCCTTGGGCAGTTGCGGGGGCCTATTACAATGAGCAGTTCTTC
D gene: NA
CDR3 length: 18
J gene: TRBJ2-1
V gene: TRBV14
clone size: NA

CDR3 protein: CASSKISGTGGSPLHF
CDR3 DNA: TGTGCCAGCAGCAAGATCTCCGGGACAGGGGGATCACCCCTCCACTTT
D gene: TRBD1
CDR3 length: 16
J gene: TRBJ1-6
V gene: TRBV5-4
clone size: NA

CDR3 protein: CASSLGVGTDTQYF
CDR3 DNA: TGTGCCAGCAGTTTGGGAGTGGGCACAGATACGCAGTATTTT
D gene: NA
CDR3 length: 14
J gene: TRBJ2-3
V gene: TRBV6-5
clone size: NA

CDR3 protein: CASSLFSDGSYEQYF
CDR3 DNA: TGTGCCAGCAGTTTATTTTCGGACGGGAGCTACGAGCAGTACTTC
D gene: NA
CDR3 length: 15
J gene: TRBJ2-7
V gene: TRBV28
clone size: NA

CDR3 protein: CASSLSGGSYNSPLHF
CDR3 DNA: TGCGCCAGCAGCTTGTCTGGGGGGTCCTATAATTCACCCCTCCACTTT
D gene: NA
CDR3 length: 16
J gene: TRBJ1-6
V gene: TRBV5-1
clone size: NA

CDR3 protein: CASSYRDRYYGYTF
CDR3 DNA: TGTGCCAGCAGTTACCGGGACAGGTACTATGGCTACACCTTC
D gene: TRBD1
CDR3 length: 14
J gene: TRBJ1-2
V gene: TRBV6-2/TRBV6-3
clone size: NA

CDR3 protein: CASSFDRAYEQYF
CDR3 DNA: TGTGCCAGCAGCTTCGACAGGGCGTACGAGCAGTACTTC
D gene: TRBD1
CDR3 length: 13
J gene: TRBJ2-7
V gene: TRBV5-6
clone size: once

CDR3 protein: CASSASTGMDGYTF
CDR3 DNA: TGTGCCAGCAGCGCATCGACAGGGATGGATGGCTACACCTTC
D gene: TRBD1
CDR3 length: 14
J gene: TRBJ1-2
V gene: TRBV9
clone size: NA

CDR3 protein: CASSRLTAQETQYF
CDR3 DNA: TGTGCCAGCAGTAGGTTGACAGCCCAAGAGACCCAGTACTTC
D gene: NA
CDR3 length: 14
J gene: TRBJ2-5
V gene: TRBV6-5
clone size: once

CDR3 protein: CASSQASEGYTF
CDR3 DNA: TGTGCCAGCAGCCAAGCATCCGAGGGCTACACCTTC
D gene: NA
CDR3 length: 12
J gene: TRBJ1-2
V gene: TRBV14
clone size: NA

CDR3 protein: CASSLVKAGGHGELFF
CDR3 DNA: TGTGCCAGCAGCTTAGTTAAGGCAGGGGGCCACGGGGAGCTGTTTTTT
D gene: TRBD1
CDR3 length: 16
J gene: TRBJ2-2
V gene: TRBV7-8
clone size: few

CDR3 protein: CASSETGYNEKLFF
CDR3 DNA: TGTGCCAGCAGTGAAACAGGATATAATGAAAAACTGTTTTTT
D gene: NA
CDR3 length: 14
J gene: TRBJ1-4
V gene: TRBV25-1
clone size: NA

CDR3 protein: CASSISRETEAFF
CDR3 DNA: TGTGCCAGCAGCATCTCGCGAGAAACTGAAGCTTTCTTT
D gene: NA
CDR3 length: 13
J gene: TRBJ1-1
V gene: TRBV7-9
clone size: NA

CDR3 protein: CASSQDRGPGNTIYF
CDR3 DNA: TGTGCCAGCAGCCAAGACAGGGGGCCTGGAAACACCATATATTTT
D gene: TRBD1
CDR3 length: 15
J gene: TRBJ1-3
V gene: TRBV4-2
clone size: NA

CDR3 protein: CASSLARSRGNSPLHF
CDR3 DNA: TGTGCCAGCAGCTTAGCGCGGAGCAGGGGCAATTCACCCCTCCACTTT
D gene: NA
CDR3 length: 16
J gene: TRBJ1-6
V gene: TRBV7-2
clone size: NA

CDR3 protein: CASAASYNSPLHF
CDR3 DNA: TGTGCCAGCGCCGCCAGCTATAATTCACCCCTCCACTTT
D gene: NA
CDR3 length: 13
J gene: TRBJ1-6
V gene: TRBV5-6
clone size: once

CDR3 protein: CASRRNREISYNSPLHF
CDR3 DNA: TGTGCCAGTAGGCGAAACAGGGAGATTTCCTATAATTCACCCCTCCACTTT
D gene: NA
CDR3 length: 17
J gene: TRBJ1-6
V gene: TRBV19
clone size: NA

CDR3 protein: CASSLGQLAKNIQYF
CDR3 DNA: TGTGCCAGCAGCTTAGGACAGCTAGCCAAAAACATTCAGTACTTC
D gene: NA
CDR3 length: 15
J gene: TRBJ2-4
V gene: TRBV5-5
clone size: NA

CDR3 protein: CASSDPAGGDIQYF
CDR3 DNA: TGTGCCAGCAGTGATCCCGCGGGGGGGGACATTCAGTACTTC
D gene: TRBD2
CDR3 length: 14
J gene: TRBJ2-4
V gene: TRBV6-4
clone size: NA

CDR3 protein: CASSREGKTRSGYTF
CDR3 DNA: TGTGCCAGCAGTCGCGAGGGAAAGACCCGTTCGGGCTACACCTTC
D gene: NA
CDR3 length: 15
J gene: TRBJ1-2
V gene: TRBV6-5
clone size: NA

CDR3 protein: CASSVDPSSNQPQHF
CDR3 DNA: TGTGCCAGCAGCGTAGATCCTAGTAGCAATCAGCCCCAGCATTTT
D gene: NA
CDR3 length: 15
J gene: TRBJ1-5
V gene: TRBV9
clone size: NA

CDR3 protein: CASSPQLGGDEKLFF
CDR3 DNA: TGTGCCAGCAGTCCCCAGCTAGGGGGGGACGAAAAACTGTTTTTT
D gene: NA
CDR3 length: 15
J gene: TRBJ1-4
V gene: TRBV6-5
clone size: NA